The 10 T cell receptor beta chains below come from one sample, sequenced in a study of response to subunit inactivated influenza vaccine. TCRdb independently ran MiXCR on the RT-PCR reads; one entry per CDR3 protein. This table has hundreds of thousands of distinct CDR3 sequences, approximately 10% appearing once. The source material was PBMCs from blood, sampled on the day of vaccination. These receptors originate from a man between 45 and 60 years old who received an inactivated influenza vaccine.

This clonotype was counted a few times. The chain has TRBV25-1 and TRBJ2-7, with 9 bases aligning to TRBD2. The CDR3 is made up of 18 amino acids. Unmatched junction bases numbered 17, after V lost 6 bases and J lost 2 bases. In germline, CDR1 is MGHDK, CDR2 SYGVNS. The CDR3 protein is CASRAPGLASQKPYEQYF. The CDR3 nucleotides are TGTGCCAGCAGGGCCCCGGGACTAGCAAGCCAAAAGCCCTACGAGCAGTACTTC.

Ten or more counts support this clonotype. The gene calls are TRBV12-3 or TRBV12-4 and TRBJ2-7; 8 nucleotides line up with TRBD2. J lost 4 bases, V lost 1 base, and 3 bases had no gene match. There are 14 residues in the CDR3. CDR3 residues: CASSLEAGVYEQYF. In nucleotides, the CDR3 is TGTGCCAGCAGTTTAGAAGCGGGAGTTTACGAGCAGTACTTC.

The chain employs TRBV20-1 and TRBJ2-4, with D possibly matching TRBD2 (6 bases). Germline assignment: CDR1 DFQATT and CDR2 SNEGSKA (reference sequence). The CDR3 is made up of 12 amino acids. CDR3 DNA: TGCAGCGAGGAGGGAGCCAAAAACATTCAGTACTTC. This sequence encodes CSEEGAKNIQYF.

This clonotype was detected many times. The rearrangement joins TRBV6-1 to TRBJ2-1; 10 positions agree with TRBD2. The length of the CDR3 is 15 residues. The ends lost 6 bases at V and 5 bases at J; junction bases unmatched: 7. Germline values: CDR1 MNHNS, CDR2 SASEGT. For the CDR3, the DNA is TGTGCCAGCAGATCTAGCGGGAGTTCCCACAATGAGCAGTTCTTC. Protein: CASRSSGSSHNEQFF.

This CDR3 is CASSQDPGGAGGYTF. The CDR3 DNA sequence: TGCGCCAGCAGCCAAGATCCTGGCGGGGCCGGTGGCTACACCTTC. V and J are TRBV4-3 and TRBJ1-2; possibly TRBD1 for D (5 bases). With 0 bases removed from V and 7 bases from J, the gap between germline ends came to 15 bases. This CDR3 contains 15 residues. Germline CDR1 and CDR2: LGHNA and YSLEER.

This chain links TRBV27 with TRBJ1-6, with a tentative D call TRBD1 (5 bases). CDR3 length equals 13 residues. The V and J ends lost 8 bases and 8 bases respectively, with 13 bases between them. Germline V CDR1 and CDR2: MNHEY, SMNVEV (reference sequence). The CDR3 region is CASGWRDYSPLHF. DNA of the CDR3: TGTGCCAGCGGATGGAGGGACTATTCACCCCTCCACTTT.

This clonotype was detected ten times or more. The CDR3 loop is CASSQNAGNEQFF. The CDR3 DNA follows: TGCGCCAGCAGCCAAAACGCGGGGAATGAGCAGTTCTTC. This chain links TRBV4-1 with TRBJ2-1; D is possibly TRBD2 (6 bases). The germline V gene has CDR1 MGHRA and CDR2 YSYEKL. The V and J ends lost 2 bases and 7 bases respectively, with 9 bases between them. The CDR3 has 13 residues.

This clonotype was recorded many times. The chain joins TRBV12-3 or TRBV12-4 to TRBJ1-1; D perhaps matches TRBD1 (6 bases). The CDR3 is made up of 16 amino acids. The V gene lost 10 bases and the J gene lost 4 bases, with 25 bases spanning the gap. CDR3 loop: CATSHPGAVFGTEAFF. For the CDR3, the DNA is TGTGCCACCAGCCACCCGGGGGCCGTTTTCGGCACTGAAGCTTTCTTT.

V and J are TRBV4-1 and TRBJ2-5, with a tentative D call TRBD2 (7 bases). Trimming pared 1 base from V and 5 bases from J, leaving 14 bases between. The CDR3 is made up of 15 amino acids. Germline V CDR1 and CDR2: MGHRA, YSYEKL. The CDR3 loop reads CASSQVSGGRETQYF. In DNA, the CDR3 is TGCGCCAGCAGCCAAGTTTCGGGGGGCCGTGAGACCCAGTACTTC.

The chain combines TRBV27 with TRBJ1-2; D remains ambiguous. This CDR3 region has 13 residues. Germline loops: CDR1 MNHEY, CDR2 SMNVEV (reference sequence). V lost 5 bases and J 4 bases, leaving 11 bases between the germline ends. The CDR3 sequence: CASSRERSYGYTF. The CDR3, as DNA: TGTGCCAGCAGTCGGGAAAGGAGCTATGGCTACACCTTC.